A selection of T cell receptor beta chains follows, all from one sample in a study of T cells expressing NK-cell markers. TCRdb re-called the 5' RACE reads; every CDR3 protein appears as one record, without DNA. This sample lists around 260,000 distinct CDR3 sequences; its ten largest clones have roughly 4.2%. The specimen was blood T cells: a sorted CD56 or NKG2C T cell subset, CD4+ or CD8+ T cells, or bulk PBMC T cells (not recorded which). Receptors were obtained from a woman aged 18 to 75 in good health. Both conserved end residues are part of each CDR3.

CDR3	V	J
CSVEGTGYPYEQYF	TRBV29-1	TRBJ2-7
CASSLEGAAKNIQYF	TRBV5-1	TRBJ2-4
CASSPAWGSTYNEQFF	TRBV27	TRBJ2-1
CASSRNKGTNTGELFF	TRBV3-1	TRBJ2-2
CASSPLAGSTEQYF	TRBV12-3/TRBV12-4	TRBJ2-7
CASSVLPGQGAGELFF	TRBV9	TRBJ2-2
CAISDNLAGNQETQYF	TRBV10-3	TRBJ2-5
CASRRAGTGPAGPYEQYF	TRBV27	TRBJ2-7
CSASAGPNSPLHF	TRBV20-1	TRBJ1-6
CASSPPGHLSYEQYF	TRBV5-4	TRBJ2-7
CSAIISGRDYNEQFF	TRBV20-1	TRBJ2-1
CSAIGLAGANEQFF	TRBV29-1	TRBJ2-1
CASSLGGLAGGQETQYF	TRBV7-2	TRBJ2-5
CASSTRPLSEQFF	TRBV7-2	TRBJ2-1
CSAIRLRGTDTQYF	TRBV20-1	TRBJ2-3
CASTFTPGTGYGYTF	TRBV27	TRBJ1-2
CASSQATPGGEQFF	TRBV3-1	TRBJ2-1
CASSFPHAPYEQYF	TRBV7-2	TRBJ2-7
CASSLRGYITEAFF	TRBV5-6	TRBJ1-1
CSAGGLSGELFF	TRBV29-1	TRBJ2-2
CSARDRRAGDIGELFF	TRBV20-1	TRBJ2-2
CSAIRGPNQPQHF	TRBV20-1	TRBJ1-5
CASSPNVGANVLTF	TRBV12-3/TRBV12-4	TRBJ2-6
CSAPTRGSGANVLTF	TRBV20-1	TRBJ2-6
CASSATGYEQYF	TRBV28	TRBJ2-7
CASSLAMGQETQYF	TRBV5-1	TRBJ2-5
CASTLYEAVEQYF	TRBV12-3/TRBV12-4	TRBJ2-7
CAWRDRGLWNIQYF	TRBV30	TRBJ2-4
CSVGANTEAFF	TRBV29-1	TRBJ1-1
CASSGQGLSSGNTIYF	TRBV18	TRBJ1-3
CATSRDTYTDTQYF	TRBV15	TRBJ2-3